This T cell receptor beta chain was recorded in a study of shared clonotypes between healthy human individuals. Notes on this clone: Antigen: not known.

Study-wide results and limits: It was expected that sequencing depth would affect clonotype sharing among donors.

Method: immunoSEQ multiplex PCR; TCRdb's copy keeps in-frame clones and lacks some. This table has 2 million to 3 million clones, approximately 93% appearing once. This CDR3 is 15 amino acids long. J gave up 6 bases and V 7 bases, and 9 bases lay outside the gene matches. Germline V gene lookup returns CDR1 LNHDA and CDR2 SQIVND (reference sequence). The donor population consisted of healthy HIV-negative adults with no recent acute infections or vaccinations. The specimen sequenced was naive CD4+ T cells from PBMCs. Stated subset: CD45RA+ positively selected. The chain uses TRBV19 and TRBJ1-5; TRBD1 matches at 10 bases. The source is a man between 18 and 29 years old in good health. Some clones in this sample may be carry-over from other donors' samples. In DNA, the CDR3 is TGTGCCAGTACCTTGGACAGGGGGGTTCCTCAGCCCCAGCATTTT. This translates into CASTLDRGVPQPQHF.